Listed below are T cell receptor beta chains from one sample, sequenced in a study of response to subunit inactivated influenza vaccine. TCRdb re-called the RT-PCR reads with MiXCR, one entry per CDR3 protein. Of about 830,000 distinct CDR3 sequences in the sample, approximately 17% were seen once. This specimen was PBMCs from blood, taken roughly 5 days after vaccination. The receptor source for this set is a man aged 50 to 59 who received an inactivated influenza vaccine. CDR3s include the opening cysteine and the closing phenylalanine or tryptophan. A D gene is named only where the DNA matches it firmly. For some rows the clone size is stated as once, few or many, or as a class when expanded; others skip it.

>TRBJ2-1|once|-|TRBV5-5
TGTGCCAGCAGCTTGGATTTAACAGGGACCTACGAAGAGCAGTTCTTC
CASSLDLTGTYEEQFF
>TRBJ2-7|few|TRBD1|TRBV5-1
TGCGCCAGCAGCGCTATACCGACAGGGGGGAACTACGAGCAGTACTTC
CASSAIPTGGNYEQYF
>TRBJ2-1|-|-|TRBV29-1
TGCAGCGCCTTCGGACACCAGAGCTCCTACAATGAGCAGTTCTTC
CSAFGHQSSYNEQFF
>TRBJ1-6|-|-|TRBV29-1
TGCAGCGTTGAAGATAGCCGGTTTTCACCCCTCCACTTT
CSVEDSRFSPLHF
>TRBJ2-1|many|-|TRBV12-3/TRBV12-4
TGTGCCAGCAGTCTATACCGTGGGAACAATGAGCAGTTCTTC
CASSLYRGNNEQFF
>TRBJ2-2|-|-|TRBV20-1
TGCAGTGCAGACAGACGGGCCGGGGAGCTGTTTTTT
CSADRRAGELFF
>TRBJ2-3|-|-|TRBV29-1
TGCAGCGTTGCAGAGGTAGCAGTAGATACGCAGTATTTT
CSVAEVAVDTQYF
>TRBJ2-7|-|TRBD2|TRBV9
TGTGCCAGCAGCGCTGGACTAGCGGGAGGGGGCTACGAGCAGTACTTC
CASSAGLAGGGYEQYF
>TRBJ1-4|-|-|TRBV7-9
TGTGCCAGCAGGCAGGGAGTTTCCGCAGGCAATGAAAAACTGTTTTTT
CASRQGVSAGNEKLFF
>TRBJ2-7|many|TRBD2|TRBV12-3/TRBV12-4
TGTGCCAGCAGTTTGGCTAGCGGTCCCTACGAGCAGTACTTC
CASSLASGPYEQYF
>TRBJ2-3|-|TRBD2|TRBV20-1
TGCAGTGCTAGACAGTCCCTAGCGGGAGGTGCAGATAGGCAGTATTTT
CSARQSLAGGADRQYF
>TRBJ1-1|once|-|TRBV9
TGTGCCAGCAGCGCTACAACAGCGAACACTGAAGCTTTCTTT
CASSATTANTEAFF
>TRBJ1-2|many|-|TRBV15
TGTGCCACCAGCCGAGTGGGGGCCGGCTATGGCTACACCTTC
CATSRVGAGYGYTF
>TRBJ2-3|many|-|TRBV6-5
TGTGCCAGCAGTTACGGGCGTAGCCGCACAGATACGCAGTATTTT
CASSYGRSRTDTQYF
>TRBJ2-7|-|-|TRBV27
TGTGCCAGCAGCCCTACCCTGAACAGTTTGAGCGAGCAGTACTTC
CASSPTLNSLSEQYF
>TRBJ2-7|many|TRBD1|TRBV27
TGTGCCAGCAGTGTGACAGGGTACTATAGCGAGCAGTACTTC
CASSVTGYYSEQYF
>TRBJ2-5|-|TRBD2|TRBV11-2
TGTGCCAGCAGCTTAGGTTTCGGCGGGAGCGGAGAGACCCAGTACTTC
CASSLGFGGSGETQYF
>TRBJ2-7|few|-|TRBV30
TGTGCCTGGGGAGACAGGACTTTCCGCTACGAGCAGTACTTC
CAWGDRTFRYEQYF
>TRBJ2-5|-|-|TRBV29-1
TGCAGCGTTGAAGAAAGTTCACAGTACTTC
CSVEESSQYF
>TRBJ1-1|-|TRBD1|TRBV15
TGTGCCACCAGCAGAGATCAGGGGGTCAACACTGAAGCTTTCTTT
CATSRDQGVNTEAFF
>TRBJ1-4|-|-|TRBV10-3
TGTGCCATCAGGACTGCAACTAATGAAAAACTGTTTTTT
CAIRTATNEKLFF
>TRBJ2-7|many|-|TRBV12-3/TRBV12-4
TGTGCCAGCAGTTTTAGCAGGGCCTACGAGCAGTACTTC
CASSFSRAYEQYF
>TRBJ2-2|few|TRBD2|TRBV12-3/TRBV12-4
TGTGCCAGCAGGATAGCGGGCTCGAACACCGGGGAGCTGTTTTTT
CASRIAGSNTGELFF
>TRBJ1-5|-|-|TRBV6-2/TRBV6-3
TGTGCCAGCAGTTATTTACCCTCACAGGCTAGAGGAGGCAATCAGCCCCAGCATTTT
CASSYLPSQARGGNQPQHF
>TRBJ2-7|-|TRBD2|TRBV4-3
TGCGCCAGCAGCCAAGATTTTGGGCTAGCGGGAGCCCTAAGGTACGAGCAGTACTTC
CASSQDFGLAGALRYEQYF
>TRBJ2-7|-|-|TRBV10-3
TGTGCCATCAGTGCGACTAACTACGAGCAGTACTTC
CAISATNYEQYF
>TRBJ1-2|-|-|TRBV20-1
TGCAGTGCTAGCTCGGGCAGGGCTAACTATGGCTACACCTTC
CSASSGRANYGYTF